The next 24 T cell receptor beta chains were all read from a single sample in a study of shared clonotypes between healthy human individuals. This table comes from immunoSEQ multiplex PCR, and its TCRdb copy is limited to in-frame clones, with some not included. This repertoire shows more than 2 million clones, roughly 95% found once; its top ten account for 0.1% to 0.15%. The material sequenced was naive CD4+ T cells sorted from blood. Subset noted: CD45RA+ positively selected. All receptors derive from a man aged 18 to 29 in good health.

This sequence joins TRBV10-3 and TRBJ1-6; 8 bases line up with TRBD1. Germline CDR1 ENHRY, CDR2 SYGVKD. V was clipped by 8 bases and J by 6 bases; unmatched bases: 9. The CDR3 loop spans 15 amino acids. CDR3 in amino acids: CAIGAGQASNSPLHF. Written as DNA, the CDR3 is TGTGCCATCGGAGCGGGACAGGCGAGTAATTCACCCCTCCACTTT.

Comment on this clone: The sample contains more than one DNA sequence encoding this CDR3. V usage is TRBV28 and J usage is TRBJ1-5; D is ambiguous. This CDR3 is 12 amino acids long. Germline V lookup: CDR1 MDHEN, CDR2 SYDVKM. V lost 6 bases to trimming and J lost 3 bases, with 6 bases between them. CDR3 DNA: TGTGCCAGCAGCCTCCTCAATCAGCCCCAGCATTTT. It is translated as CASSLLNQPQHF.

J is TRBJ1-5 and V is TRBV11-2; perhaps TRBD1 as D (5 bases). Deletions cut 2 bases from V and 0 bases from J, with 8 bases between. The CDR3 is 15 amino acids. The germline gives CDR1 SGHAT, CDR2 FQNNGV. CDR3 nucleotides: TGTGCCAGCAGCTTAACGGGGCTTAGCAATCAGCCCCAGCATTTT. This codes for CASSLTGLSNQPQHF.

The genes are TRBV2 and TRBJ1-2, with TRBD1 matching over 10 bases. Looked up from germline, CDR1 is SNHLY and CDR2 is FYNNEI. This CDR3 has 14 residues. V dropped 4 bases and J dropped 5; count of bases not matched to a gene: 4. CDR3 residues: CASSVDRGPYGYTF. The DNA of the CDR3 is TGTGCCAGCAGTGTTGACAGGGGGCCTTATGGCTACACCTTC.

The chain combines TRBV21-1 with TRBJ2-7; TRBD1 is the table's D call, not checked against the DNA. TRBV21-1 has pseudogene status. There are 15 residues in the CDR3. The CDR3 nucleotides are TGTGCCAGCAGCAGAGCCCGGGACAGGCTCTACGAGCAGTACTTC. It codes for CASSRARDRLYEQYF.

The CDR3 spells CASSSTMATGGMYEQYF. Written as DNA, the CDR3 is TGTGCCAGCTCATCAACAATGGCTACAGGGGGTATGTACGAGCAGTACTTC. This sequence joins TRBV18 and TRBJ2-7; 8 bases are shared with TRBD1. The trim removed 5 bases at V and 4 bases at J, leaving 16 bases unmatched. The CDR3 loop spans 17 amino acids. CDR1 is KGHSH and CDR2 is LQKENI in the germline V gene.

This chain joins TRBV5-1 and TRBJ2-2; 7 bases are shared with TRBD1. The germline V gene has CDR1 SGHRS and CDR2 YFSETQ. V was clipped by 4 bases and J by 3 bases; unmatched bases: 6. This CDR3 has 15 residues. This chain's CDR3 is CASSIGDSYTGELFF. The CDR3, as DNA: TGCGCCAGCAGCATCGGGGACAGCTACACCGGGGAGCTGTTTTTT. Supplemented by reference TRBV5-1 and TRBJ2-2, the full variable domain reads KAGVTQTPRYLIKTRGQQVTLSCSPISGHRSVSWYQQTPGQGLQFLFEYFSETQRNKGNFPGRFSGRQFSNSRSEMNVSTLELGDSALYLCASSIGDSYTGELFFGEGSRLTVL.

J is TRBJ1-2 and V is TRBV27; TRBD1 matches at 8 bases. The V segment lost 7 bases and the J segment 5 bases; nucleotides outside the gene matches: 15. The CDR3 consists of 16 residues. Looked up from germline, CDR1 is MNHEY and CDR2 is SMNVEV (reference sequence). CDR3 protein: CASMSRTGSGEYGYTF. The CDR3 DNA reads TGTGCCAGCATGTCCAGGACAGGGTCGGGTGAATATGGCTACACCTTC.

The rearrangement uses TRBV5-4 and TRBJ2-2; D may be TRBD1 (6 bases). The CDR3 is 15 residues long. The germline V gene has CDR1 SGHNT and CDR2 YYREEE (reference sequence). The germline V and J ends were trimmed by 1 base and 0 bases, with 7 bases remaining between them. The CDR3 nucleotides read TGTGCCAGCAGCTTGTGGGGGCCGAACACCGGGGAGCTGTTTTTT. This sequence encodes CASSLWGPNTGELFF. The full variable domain, completed using reference TRBV5-4 and TRBJ2-2, is ETGVTQSPTHLIKTRGQQVTLRCSSQSGHNTVSWYQQALGQGPQFIFQYYREEENGRGNFPPRFSGLQFPNYSSELNVNALELDDSALYLCASSLWGPNTGELFFGEGSRLTVL.

The rearrangement joins TRBV19 to TRBJ1-2; a weak D match, TRBD1 (5 bases). Germline V CDR1 and CDR2: LNHDA, SQIVND (reference sequence). This CDR3 has 16 amino acids. Between the trimmed V and J ends, which lost 1 base and 2 bases, there was a span of 14 bases. CDR3 residues: CASSIGQGVFNYGYTF. The CDR3 DNA follows: TGTGCCAGTAGTATAGGGCAGGGAGTCTTCAACTATGGCTACACCTTC.

To note about this clone: Other DNA sequences in the sample encode the same CDR3. The rearrangement uses TRBV5-1 and TRBJ1-6; D ambiguous. This CDR3 is built from 15 residues. Trimming shortened V by 0 bases and J by 7 bases, and 11 bases separated the two germline ends. Germline-derived CDR1 and CDR2 are SGHRS and YFSETQ. The CDR3 region has the DNA TGCGCCAGCAGCTTGGGAGTAGGAGGGAATTCACCCCTCCACTTT. It encodes CASSLGVGGNSPLHF. Based on the CDR3 plus reference TRBV5-1 and TRBJ1-6, the full variable domain is KAGVTQTPRYLIKTRGQQVTLSCSPISGHRSVSWYQQTPGQGLQFLFEYFSETQRNKGNFPGRFSGRQFSNSRSEMNVSTLELGDSALYLCASSLGVGGNSPLHFGNGTRLTVT.

The CDR3 DNA reads as TGTGCCAGCAGTGAACTAAGGTATTCACCCCTCCACTTT. Translation gives CASSELRYSPLHF. This chain uses TRBV2 with TRBJ1-6; D call uncertain. V lost 2 bases to trimming and J lost 8 bases, with 7 bases between them. The germline gives CDR1 SNHLY, CDR2 FYNNEI. The CDR3 has 13 residues. Combining the CDR3 with reference TRBV2 and TRBJ1-6 gives the whole variable domain EPEVTQTPSHQVTQMGQEVILRCVPISNHLYFYWYRQILGQKVEFLVSFYNNEISEKSEIFDDQFSVERPDGSNFTLKIRSTKLEDSAMYFCASSELRYSPLHFGNGTRLTVT.

The V and J genes are TRBV5-1 and TRBJ2-3; the D gene is possibly TRBD2 (5 bases). Germline V lookup: CDR1 SGHRS, CDR2 YFSETQ. The V and J ends lost 1 base and 4 bases respectively, with 16 bases between them. The CDR3 has 16 amino acids. CDR3 sequence (DNA): TGCGCCAGCAGCTTGATCCCTAGCACTTCTCCAGATACGCAGTATTTT. Translated: CASSLIPSTSPDTQYF.

The rearrangement uses TRBV5-1 and TRBJ1-6; D gene uncertain. This CDR3 spans 15 amino acids. Germline V gene data show CDR1 as SGHRS and CDR2 as YFSETQ. Trimming cost V 0 bases and J 5 bases, with 9 bases left between them. Here the CDR3 DNA reads TGCGCCAGCAGCTTGGAGGGCAGCAATAATTCACCCCTCCACTTT. As protein: CASSLEGSNNSPLHF. Looking up the rest from reference TRBV5-1 and TRBJ1-6 gives the full variable domain: KAGVTQTPRYLIKTRGQQVTLSCSPISGHRSVSWYQQTPGQGLQFLFEYFSETQRNKGNFPGRFSGRQFSNSRSEMNVSTLELGDSALYLCASSLEGSNNSPLHFGNGTRLTVT.

This rearrangement joins TRBV4-3 to TRBJ2-1; TRBD2 aligns across 12 bases. The CDR3 sequence is 15 residues long. V was pared by 2 bases and J by 7 bases, with 3 bases of the junction left unmatched. Germline loops: CDR1 LGHNA, CDR2 YSLEER. The CDR3 nucleotides read TGCGCCAGCAGCCAACTAGCGGGAGGGCAAAATGAGCAGTTCTTC. It is translated as CASSQLAGGQNEQFF.

This clone was found once. The rearrangement links TRBV11-1 to TRBJ2-7; TRBD2 agrees at 10 bases. Looked up from germline, CDR1 is SGHAT and CDR2 is FQDESV (reference sequence). The ends lost 5 bases at V and 3 bases at J; junction bases unmatched: 10. The CDR3 contains 16 residues. The CDR3 nucleotides are TGTGCCAGCAGCCTCCTAACTAGCGGGGTAAACTACGAGCAGTACTTC. Protein: CASSLLTSGVNYEQYF.

This clone was seen just once. V and J are TRBV7-8 and TRBJ2-1, with 7 nucleotides matching TRBD2. The CDR3 runs 13 residues. Germline CDR1 and CDR2: SGHVS and FQNEAQ. V shed 6 bases, J shed 7 bases, and the junction held 6 bases outside the gene matches. The CDR3 region is CASRIAGQNEQFF. CDR3 in DNA: TGTGCCAGCAGAATAGCGGGCCAGAATGAGCAGTTCTTC.

The chain couples TRBV6-1 to TRBJ2-4; no clear D gene. The germline V and J ends were trimmed by 2 bases and 4 bases, with 6 bases remaining between them. Per germline, CDR1 MNHNS and CDR2 SASEGT. The CDR3 runs 13 residues. The CDR3 bases are TGTGCCAGCAGTGAATCCGGGAAAAACATTCAGTACTTC. This codes for CASSESGKNIQYF.

The chain has TRBV29-1 and TRBJ2-3; 15 bases map to TRBD2. V shed 5 bases and J 6 bases; nucleotides not matched to a gene: 6. The CDR3 extends over 15 amino acids. CDR1 and CDR2 (germline): SQVTM, ANQGSEA. CDR3 loop: CSVSGTSGGLDTQYF. In DNA, the CDR3 is TGCAGCGTTTCCGGGACTAGCGGGGGGCTCGATACGCAGTATTTT.

The chain joins TRBV4-1 to TRBJ1-1; TRBD1 aligns across 9 bases. The CDR3 contains 16 residues. The J segment lost 0 bases and the V segment lost 3 bases, leaving 5 bases of the junction unmatched. Germline V lookup: CDR1 MGHRA, CDR2 YSYEKL. The CDR3: CASSHLGTGLNTEAFF. The CDR3 DNA reads as TGCGCCAGCAGCCATTTGGGGACAGGGTTGAACACTGAAGCTTTCTTT.

V usage is TRBV19 and J usage is TRBJ1-2, with D tentatively TRBD1 (6 bases). Trimming shortened V by 4 bases and J by 4 bases, and 13 bases separated the two germline ends. This CDR3 is 14 amino acids long. Germline V gene data show CDR1 as LNHDA and CDR2 as SQIVND (reference sequence). CDR3: CASSTSGQSYGYTF. The CDR3 region has the DNA TGTGCCAGTAGTACCTCGGGACAAAGCTATGGCTACACCTTC.

The chain joins TRBV2 to TRBJ2-7; D gene unclear. The germline V gene encodes CDR1 SNHLY and CDR2 FYNNEI. V was shortened by 5 bases and J by 3 bases, with 5 bases between the two germline ends. The CDR3 has 11 amino acids. The CDR3 nucleotides are TGTGCCAGCAGTAGACACTACGAGCAGTACTTC. Encoded protein: CASSRHYEQYF. Filled out from reference TRBV2 and TRBJ2-7, the complete variable domain reads EPEVTQTPSHQVTQMGQEVILRCVPISNHLYFYWYRQILGQKVEFLVSFYNNEISEKSEIFDDQFSVERPDGSNFTLKIRSTKLEDSAMYFCASSRHYEQYFGPGTRLTVT.

The rearrangement links TRBV30 to TRBJ2-7; 9 positions agree with TRBD1. The CDR3 sequence is 13 residues long. Germline V CDR1 and CDR2: GTSNPN, SVGIG (reference sequence). With V trimmed by 7 bases and J by 1 base, 5 bases remained unmatched. This CDR3 reads CASTGQGSYEQYF. In nucleotides, the CDR3 is TGTGCCTCCACGGGACAGGGATCCTACGAGCAGTACTTC.

This sequence joins TRBV18 and TRBJ2-7; 8 bases fit TRBD1. The length of the CDR3 is 15 residues. J was trimmed by 3 bases and V by 2 bases; bases with no gene match: 6. The V gene's germline CDR1 is KGHSH and CDR2 LQKENI. CDR3 protein: CASSPKTGAFYEQYF. In nucleotides, the CDR3 is TGTGCCAGCTCACCAAAGACAGGGGCATTCTACGAGCAGTACTTC.